This entry is about one T cell receptor (beta chain). What it binds is not known. The data derive from a study of CD8 T cells in ankylosing spondylitis. Study-level results: Reports say disease-linked clones showed up significantly more in matched ankylosing spondylitis synovial fluid. Previous work reported some of these motif variants in the synovial fluid and blood of reactive arthritis.

Using quantitative 5'-RACE with molecular barcodes, the authors made TCR beta libraries. TCRdb reanalysed the 5' RACE reads using MiXCR and keeps one entry per CDR3 protein. The sample comprises about 360,000 distinct CDR3 sequences, about 20% of which are singletons, and over 10% rests with the top ten. Sequencing input: blood, either unsorted or a sorted T cell fraction (not recorded which). This clonotype was obtained from a male donor with ankylosing spondylitis or in good health (not recorded which).

The CDR3 DNA is TGCGCCAGCAGCTGGAATGACTGGAGCTCCTATAATTCACCCCTCCACTTT. Protein product: CASSWNDWSSYNSPLHF. This chain joins TRBV5-1 and TRBJ1-6; D is unclear. Trimming removed 3 bases from V and 0 bases from J, with 13 bases in between. This CDR3 has 17 residues. From germline, CDR1 is SGHRS and CDR2 YFSETQ.